The 9 T cell receptor beta chains reported below all come from one sample, sequenced in a study of T-cell reconstitution after alpha-beta-depleted transplantation in children. TCRbeta library construction was performed incorporating unique molecular identifiers. MiXCR was run by TCRdb on the PCR reads, yielding one entry per CDR3 protein. The table includes about 1,000,000 distinct CDR3 sequences, roughly 29% detected once. The source material was PBMCs, mostly from graft donor cells, sampled 360 days after TCRalphabeta/CD19-depleted stem cell transplant. These receptors originate from a boy under three years old who had a stem cell transplant for SCID, so the T cells may come from the graft donor.

This clonotype was observed a few times. The J gene is TRBJ1-4, the V gene TRBV20-1; D is undetermined. Trimming removed 3 bases at V and 8 bases at J, with 16 bases between. The CDR3 is made up of 14 amino acids. Germline values: CDR1 DFQATT, CDR2 SNEGSKA (reference sequence). CDR3 in DNA: TGCAGTGCTAGTAGCGGTGGCAGCTTGGAAAAACTGTTTTTT. This sequence encodes CSASSGGSLEKLFF.

The rearrangement joins TRBV7-2 to TRBJ2-5; TRBD2 matches at 13 bases. Per germline, CDR1 SGHTA and CDR2 FQGNSA. V trimming: 0 bases; J trimming: 0 bases; junction bases outside the gene matches: 4. This CDR3 has 18 amino acids. DNA of the CDR3: TGTGCCAGCAGCTTAGCCCGGGGACTAGCGGGGTACCAAGAGACCCAGTACTTC. Amino acids: CASSLARGLAGYQETQYF.

The chain combines TRBV7-2 with TRBJ1-1, with D possibly TRBD1 on 5 matching bases. Looked up from germline, CDR1 is SGHTA and CDR2 is FQGNSA. This CDR3 has 17 residues. V was cut by 1 base and J by 1 base, with 16 bases left in between. For the CDR3, the DNA is TGTGCCAGCAGCTTAGTTTCGGGGGGACTCCCGAACACTGAAGCTTTCTTT. Translating gives CASSLVSGGLPNTEAFF. The full variable domain, with the rest looked up from reference TRBV7-2 and TRBJ1-1, is GAGVSQSPSNKVTEKGKDVELRCDPISGHTALYWYRQSLGQGLEFLIYFQGNSAPDKSGLPSDRFSAERTGGSVSTLTIQRTQQEDSAVYLCASSLVSGGLPNTEAFFGQGTRLTVV.

V usage is TRBV20-1 and J usage is TRBJ2-7; the D is unclear. The CDR3 sequence is 12 residues long. Germline CDR1 reads DFQATT; CDR2 reads SNEGSKA (reference sequence). V lost 6 bases and J 2 bases, leaving 11 bases between the germline ends. CDR3 loop: CSALSDPYEQYF. The CDR3 DNA sequence: TGCAGTGCCTTATCGGACCCCTACGAGCAGTACTTC.

The sample holds many counts of this clonotype. The rearrangement links TRBV12-3 or TRBV12-4 to TRBJ2-3; D is undetermined. CDR3 length equals 14 residues. Deletions cut 6 bases from V and 2 bases from J, with 12 bases between. CDR3 DNA: TGTGCCAGCAGCCCGGGCGGATCCACAGATACGCAGTATTTT. It is translated as CASSPGGSTDTQYF.

This clonotype has only one observation. The J gene is TRBJ2-5, the V gene TRBV24-1; tentative D call: TRBD1 (6 bases). The CDR3 consists of 16 residues. Germline V lookup: CDR1 KGHDR, CDR2 SFDVKD. V gave up 5 bases and J gave up 1 base, with 16 bases separating them. The CDR3 spells CATSARGAVPQETQYF. CDR3 in DNA: TGTGCCACCAGTGCCAGGGGAGCAGTCCCCCAAGAGACCCAGTACTTC.

V gene TRBV29-1 combines with J gene TRBJ2-3; D not certain. CDR1 SQVTM and CDR2 ANQGSEA come from the germline V gene. V lost 6 bases and J lost 5, with 12 bases in between. The CDR3 totals 12 residues. Here the CDR3 DNA reads TGCAGCGTCGCCACTGGGAAAGATACGCAGTATTTT. It encodes CSVATGKDTQYF.

This clonotype was seen once. The chain combines TRBV5-1 with TRBJ2-2, with 9 bases aligning to TRBD1. The junction had 7 bases not matched to a gene; V was cut back by 4 bases and J by 3 bases. Germline V gene data show CDR1 as SGHRS and CDR2 as YFSETQ. The CDR3 covers 16 residues. The CDR3 sequence: CASSAQGARDTGELFF. The CDR3 DNA follows: TGCGCCAGCAGCGCACAGGGGGCGCGGGACACCGGGGAGCTGTTTTTT.

This clonotype was detected only a few times. The J gene is TRBJ2-3, the V gene TRBV15; TRBD2 aligns across 7 bases. Germline CDR1 and CDR2: LNHNV and YYDKDF (reference sequence). The CDR3 sequence is 15 residues long. Trimming took 8 bases from V and 3 from J; bases not matched to a gene: 11. The CDR3 here is CATSRGGGGTDTQYF. CDR3 DNA sequence: TGTGCCACCTCAAGGGGCGGGGGAGGGACAGATACGCAGTATTTT.